What follows describes a single TCR beta chain. This record belongs to a study of blood T cell repertoires in COVID-19. Germline V gene lookup returns CDR1 SGHTA and CDR2 FQGNSA. This CDR3 contains 15 residues. V was clipped by 4 bases and J by 10 bases; unmatched bases: 11. TCRdb's copy holds only in-frame clones and misses some; the assay was immunoSEQ multiplex PCR. The sample consists of over 300,000 clones, nearly 90% of them appearing once. This clonotype was sampled from a woman younger than 45 who had recovered from COVID-19. The rearrangement links TRBV7-2 to TRBJ2-1; 9 bases are a match to TRBD1. The material sequenced was PBMCs or T cells enriched from blood (not recorded which). The CDR3 sequence: CASSWTGQGMWEQFF. In nucleotides, the CDR3 is TGTGCCAGCAGCTGGACGGGACAGGGAATGTGGGAGCAGTTCTTC.